This T cell receptor beta chain was recorded in a study of early T cells in non-severe SARS-CoV-2 infection. Study context: Sequencing of bulk RNA from unsorted whole blood was done, without chain pairing.

Remarks on this clonotype: Its target is unknown.

Study findings and constraints: Matches to VDJdb favored anti-spike CD8 responses and missed private and CD4 specificities.

Individual cDNA molecules each received unique molecular identifiers attached to them. From the 5' RACE reads, TCRdb called clonotypes with MiXCR, one entry per CDR3 protein. The table has roughly 93,000 distinct CDR3 sequences, roughly 15% seen once. Germline CDR1 is SGHVS and CDR2 is FQNEAQ. The CDR3 loop spans 15 amino acids. With 5 bases removed from V and 3 bases from J, the gap between germline ends came to 17 bases. Sequenced: whole blood. The genes are TRBV7-8 and TRBJ2-7; possibly TRBD2 for D (6 bases). The clonotype was recovered from an adult who was a healthcare worker with PCR-confirmed SARS-CoV-2 infection or an uninfected control (not recorded which). CDR3 amino acids: CASSPGVQGSYEQYV. The CDR3 nucleotides read TGTGCCAGCAGCCCGGGGGTCCAGGGAAGCTACGAGCAGTACGTC.